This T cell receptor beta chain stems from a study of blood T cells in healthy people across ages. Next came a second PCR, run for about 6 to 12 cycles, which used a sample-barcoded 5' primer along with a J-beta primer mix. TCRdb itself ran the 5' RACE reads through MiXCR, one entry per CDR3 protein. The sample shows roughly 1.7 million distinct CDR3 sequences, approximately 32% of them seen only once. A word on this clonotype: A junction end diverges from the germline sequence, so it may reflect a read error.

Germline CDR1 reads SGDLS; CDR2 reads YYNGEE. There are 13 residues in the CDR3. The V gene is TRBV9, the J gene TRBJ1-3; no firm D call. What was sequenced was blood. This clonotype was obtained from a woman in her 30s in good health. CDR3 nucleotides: TGTGCCAGCAACCCCGGCGGAGGAAACGCCATATATTTT. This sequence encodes CASNPGGGNAIYF. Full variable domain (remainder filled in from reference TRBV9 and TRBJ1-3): DSGVTQTPKHLITATGQRVTLRCSPRSGDLSVYWYQQSLDQGLQFLIQYYNGEERAKGNILERFSAQQFPDLHSELNLSSLELGDSALYFCASNPGGGNAIYFGEGSWLTVV.